These 11 T cell receptor beta chains came from one sample sequenced in a study of OX40 agonist ivuxolimab in advanced cancers. Repertoires were generated with immunoSEQ multiplex PCR, while TCRdb's copy carries only in-frame clones and drops some. The sample records 60,000 or so clones, approximately 90% being singletons. The input for sequencing was CD4+ or CD8+ T cells sorted from blood, taken in a trial of the OX40 agonist ivuxolimab. The receptors originated from an adult with an advanced solid tumor such as melanoma, head and neck, liver or kidney cancer.

This clone has only one observation. The chain combines TRBV18 with TRBJ2-5; D call uncertain. CDR3 length: 13 amino acids. Germline-derived CDR1 and CDR2 are KGHSH and LQKENI. V was trimmed by 5 bases and J by 4 bases, leaving 11 bases between them. The CDR3 bases are TGTGCCAGCTCATCAAACTTTGCAGAGACCCAGTACTTC. This gives the protein CASSSNFAETQYF.

The chain uses TRBV5-1 and TRBJ1-6, with TRBD1 matching over 7 bases. CDR3 length equals 16 residues. Germline V gene sequence: CDR1 SGHRS, CDR2 YFSETQ. V shed 6 bases and J 2 bases; nucleotides not matched to a gene: 8. In DNA form, the CDR3 reads TGCGCCAGCACCGACAGGGAAGGGGCCTATAATTCACCCCTCCACTTT. The encoded protein is CASTDREGAYNSPLHF.

The CDR3 here is CASSPWTGGPIEQYF. The DNA for the CDR3 is TGTGCCAGCAGTCCCTGGACAGGGGGGCCAATCGAGCAGTACTTC. This chain uses TRBV6-1 with TRBJ2-5, with 10 bases lining up with TRBD1. The J call may be mistaken, given a closer DNA end match to TRBJ2-7. The CDR3 has 15 amino acids. Germline V gene data show CDR1 as MNHNS and CDR2 as SASEGT.

The chain employs TRBV27 and TRBJ1-5; TRBD1 matches 7 bases. The CDR3 loop spans 15 amino acids. V was clipped by 8 bases and J by 2 bases; unmatched bases: 9. Germline lookup yields CDR1 MNHEY and CDR2 SMNVEV (reference sequence). The CDR3 DNA reads as TGTGCCAGCCCTACAGGGGCGTGGGGCAATCAGCCCCAGCATTTT. Translating it yields CASPTGAWGNQPQHF.

In its sample, this clone was seen a few times. The chain is built from TRBV6-4 and TRBJ2-3, with TRBD2 matching over 11 bases. The CDR3 is 15 residues long. V shed 0 bases and J 4 bases; nucleotides not matched to a gene: 0. Germline CDR1 and CDR2: MRHNA and SNTAGT. CDR3 in amino acids: CASSDSSGRADTQYF. The DNA for the CDR3 is TGTGCCAGCAGTGACTCTAGCGGGAGGGCAGATACGCAGTATTTT.

The chain uses TRBV6-5 and TRBJ1-2, with a weak D call TRBD1 (6 bases). This CDR3 has 15 residues. CDR1 is MNHEY and CDR2 is SVGAGI in the germline V gene. With 6 bases removed from V and 6 bases from J, the gap between germline ends came to 20 bases. The chain's CDR3 is CASRTGTSLTHGYTF. CDR3 DNA: TGTGCCAGCAGAACAGGGACTTCACTTACTCATGGCTACACCTTC.

The J gene is TRBJ2-7, the V gene TRBV5-1; D is uncertain. This CDR3 is built from 14 residues. From germline, CDR1 is SGHRS and CDR2 YFSETQ. Trimming removed 0 bases at V and 3 bases at J, with 10 bases between. CDR3 region: CASSLEFGVYEQYF. The CDR3 DNA reads TGCGCCAGCAGCTTGGAGTTTGGCGTCTACGAGCAGTACTTC.

In this sample, this clone turned up a few times. V and J are TRBV2 and TRBJ1-5; 7 nucleotides align to TRBD1. This CDR3 spans 14 amino acids. The V segment lost 5 bases and the J segment 3 bases; nucleotides outside the gene matches: 4. Germline V lookup: CDR1 SNHLY, CDR2 FYNNEI. This CDR3 reads CASSYRGPNQPQHF. The DNA of the CDR3 is TGTGCCAGCAGTTACAGGGGACCCAATCAGCCCCAGCATTTT.

The gene calls are TRBV2 and TRBJ1-5, with TRBD1 identical over 9 bases. Germline CDR1 is SNHLY and CDR2 is FYNNEI. CDR3 size: 15 residues. With 7 bases clipped from V and 4 bases from J, the junction kept 8 bases outside the gene matches. CDR3 region: CASTGQGTTNQPQHF. The CDR3 bases are TGTGCCAGCACCGGACAGGGGACCACAAATCAGCCCCAGCATTTT.

The J gene is TRBJ2-3, the V gene TRBV7-3; 12 bases align to TRBD2. CDR3 length: 16 residues. Losses at the gene ends were 4 bases for V and 0 bases for J; bases not matched to a gene: 2. CDR1 and CDR2 (germline): SGHTA, FQGTGA. CDR3 sequence reads: CASSSTSGRSTDTQYF. DNA of the CDR3: TGTGCCAGCAGCTCGACTAGCGGGAGAAGCACAGATACGCAGTATTTT.

V gene TRBV7-8 combines with J gene TRBJ2-5, with a weak D call TRBD2 (5 bases). Trimming shortened V by 1 base and J by 4 bases, and 10 bases separated the two germline ends. Looked up from germline, CDR1 is SGHVS and CDR2 is FQNEAQ. The CDR3 is 14 amino acids. The DNA for the CDR3 is TGTGCCAGCAGCTTAGTCAGGACTGGAGAGACCCAGTACTTC. It encodes CASSLVRTGETQYF.